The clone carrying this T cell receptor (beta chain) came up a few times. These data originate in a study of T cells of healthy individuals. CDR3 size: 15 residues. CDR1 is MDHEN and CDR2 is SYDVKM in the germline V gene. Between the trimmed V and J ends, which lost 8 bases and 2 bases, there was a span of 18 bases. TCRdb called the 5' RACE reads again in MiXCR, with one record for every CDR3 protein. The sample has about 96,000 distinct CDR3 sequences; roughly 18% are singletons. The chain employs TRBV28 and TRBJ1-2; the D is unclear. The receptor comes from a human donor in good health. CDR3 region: CASRPRLSRNYGYTF. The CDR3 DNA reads TGTGCCAGCCGACCGAGGCTAAGCAGAAACTATGGCTACACCTTC.